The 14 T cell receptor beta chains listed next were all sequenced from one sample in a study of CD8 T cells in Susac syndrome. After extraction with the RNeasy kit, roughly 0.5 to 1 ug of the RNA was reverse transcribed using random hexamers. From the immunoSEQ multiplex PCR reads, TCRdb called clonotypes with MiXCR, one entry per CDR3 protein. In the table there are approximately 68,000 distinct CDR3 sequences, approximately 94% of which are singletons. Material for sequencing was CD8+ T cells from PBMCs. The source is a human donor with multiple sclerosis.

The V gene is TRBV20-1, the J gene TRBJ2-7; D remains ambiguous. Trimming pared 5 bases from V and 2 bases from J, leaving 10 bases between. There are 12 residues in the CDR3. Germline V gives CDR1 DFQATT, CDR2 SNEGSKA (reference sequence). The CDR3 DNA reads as TGCAGTGCTGGGGAAGTGACCTACGAGCAGTACTTC. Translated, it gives CSAGEVTYEQYF.

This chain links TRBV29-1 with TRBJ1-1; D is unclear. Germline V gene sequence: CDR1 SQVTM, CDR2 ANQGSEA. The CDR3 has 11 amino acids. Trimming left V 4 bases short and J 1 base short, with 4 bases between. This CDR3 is CSVARNTEAFF. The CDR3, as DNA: TGCAGCGTTGCTCGGAACACTGAAGCTTTCTTT.

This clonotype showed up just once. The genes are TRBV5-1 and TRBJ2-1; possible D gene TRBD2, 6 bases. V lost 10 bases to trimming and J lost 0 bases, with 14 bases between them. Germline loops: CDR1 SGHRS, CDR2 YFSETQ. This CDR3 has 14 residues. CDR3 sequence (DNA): TGCGCCGCTCACCAGGAGGGCTCCTACAATGAGCAGTTCTTC. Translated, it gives CAAHQEGSYNEQFF.

The chain's CDR3 is CASRLSRQGNTEAFF. For the CDR3, the DNA is TGTGCCAGCCGCCTGTCAAGACAGGGAAACACTGAAGCTTTCTTT. This chain joins TRBV6-5 and TRBJ1-1; 7 positions match TRBD1. V lost 8 bases and J lost 2; bases outside the gene matches: 11. There are 15 residues in the CDR3. Germline loops: CDR1 MNHEY, CDR2 SVGAGI.

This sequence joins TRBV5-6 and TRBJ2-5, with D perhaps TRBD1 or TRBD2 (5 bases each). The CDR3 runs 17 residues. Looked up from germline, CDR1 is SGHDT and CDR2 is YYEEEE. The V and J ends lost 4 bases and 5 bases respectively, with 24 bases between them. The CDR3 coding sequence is TGTGCCAGCAGCAGTTACGGGACCGACCTCCTTTGGGAGACCCAGTACTTC. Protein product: CASSSYGTDLLWETQYF.

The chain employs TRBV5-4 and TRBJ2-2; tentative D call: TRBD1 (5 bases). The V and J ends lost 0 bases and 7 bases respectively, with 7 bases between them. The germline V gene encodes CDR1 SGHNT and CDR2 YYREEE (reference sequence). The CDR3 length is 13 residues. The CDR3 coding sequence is TGTGCCAGCAGCTTGGGAGACAGCGGGGAGCTGTTTTTT. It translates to CASSLGDSGELFF.

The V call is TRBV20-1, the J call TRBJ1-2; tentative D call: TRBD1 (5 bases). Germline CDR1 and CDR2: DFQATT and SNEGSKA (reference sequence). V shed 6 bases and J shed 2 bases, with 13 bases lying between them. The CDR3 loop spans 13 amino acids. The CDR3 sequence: CSATQVSNYGYTF. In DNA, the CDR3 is TGCAGTGCCACACAGGTCTCGAACTATGGCTACACCTTC.

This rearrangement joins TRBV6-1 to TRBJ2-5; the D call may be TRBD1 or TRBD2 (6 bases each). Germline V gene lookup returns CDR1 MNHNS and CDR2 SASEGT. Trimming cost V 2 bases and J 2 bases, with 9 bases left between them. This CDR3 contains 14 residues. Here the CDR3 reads CASSERGQQETQYF. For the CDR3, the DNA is TGTGCCAGCAGTGAACGGGGGCAACAAGAGACCCAGTACTTC.

CDR3 protein: CSVVIARDSYEQYF. The DNA of the CDR3 is TGCAGCGTTGTTATAGCCCGAGACTCCTACGAGCAGTACTTC. The chain employs TRBV29-1 and TRBJ2-7; D remains unclear. Germline V gene sequence: CDR1 SQVTM, CDR2 ANQGSEA. This CDR3 is 14 amino acids long. Trimming cost V 4 bases and J 0 bases, with 13 bases left between them.

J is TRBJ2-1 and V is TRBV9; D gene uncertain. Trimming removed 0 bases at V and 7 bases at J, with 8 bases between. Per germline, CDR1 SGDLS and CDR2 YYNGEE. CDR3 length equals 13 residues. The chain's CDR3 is CASSVVQRNEQFF. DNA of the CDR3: TGTGCCAGCAGCGTAGTGCAGAGGAATGAGCAGTTCTTC. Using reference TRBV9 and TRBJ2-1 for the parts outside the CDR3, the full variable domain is DSGVTQTPKHLITATGQRVTLRCSPRSGDLSVYWYQQSLDQGLQFLIQYYNGEERAKGNILERFSAQQFPDLHSELNLSSLELGDSALYFCASSVVQRNEQFFGPGTRLTVL.

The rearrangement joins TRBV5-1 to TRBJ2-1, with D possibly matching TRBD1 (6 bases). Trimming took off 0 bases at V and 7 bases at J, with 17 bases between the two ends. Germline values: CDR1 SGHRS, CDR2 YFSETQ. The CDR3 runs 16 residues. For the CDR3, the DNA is TGCGCCAGCAGCTTGGGTCTCAGGGGTAAATCGAATGAGCAGTTCTTC. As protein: CASSLGLRGKSNEQFF.

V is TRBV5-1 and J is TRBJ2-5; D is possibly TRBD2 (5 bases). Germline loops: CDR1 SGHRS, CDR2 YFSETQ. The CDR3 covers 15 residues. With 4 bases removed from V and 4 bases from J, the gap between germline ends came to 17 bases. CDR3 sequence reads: CASSLRSRTVETQYF. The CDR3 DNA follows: TGCGCCAGCAGCCTCCGTAGCAGGACTGTAGAGACCCAGTACTTC.

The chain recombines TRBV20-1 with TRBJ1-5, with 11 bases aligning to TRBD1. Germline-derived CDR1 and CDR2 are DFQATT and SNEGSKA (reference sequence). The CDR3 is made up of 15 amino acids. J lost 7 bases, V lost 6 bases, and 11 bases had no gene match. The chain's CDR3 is CSADGTGGRFQPQHF. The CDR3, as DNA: TGCAGTGCCGACGGGACAGGGGGAAGGTTCCAGCCCCAGCATTTT.

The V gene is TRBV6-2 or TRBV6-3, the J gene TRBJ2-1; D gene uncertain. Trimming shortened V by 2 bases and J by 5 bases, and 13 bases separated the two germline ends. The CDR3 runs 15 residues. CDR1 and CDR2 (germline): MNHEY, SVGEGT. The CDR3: CASSYPSNAHNEQFF. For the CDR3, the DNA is TGTGCCAGCAGTTACCCCAGTAATGCGCACAATGAGCAGTTCTTC.